This TCR beta chain was captured in a study of TIL therapy for anti-PD-1-resistant metastatic lung cancer. The immunoSEQ assay was v3. Clones were sequenced by immunoSEQ multiplex PCR, and TCRdb holds only the in-frame ones, with some missing. The sample yields 50,000 to 60,000 clones, 70% to 85% seen once. Time point of the sample: pre-treatment sample, taken before nivolumab and TIL therapy. Pleural nodules or supraclavicular lymph nodes made up most of the excised metastases sampled. This CDR3 contains 15 residues. Germline CDR1 is MNHNS and CDR2 is SASEGT. V was clipped by 7 bases and J by 5 bases, with 20 bases between them.

This specimen consisted of tumor tissue, obtained at baseline. The source is a person aged 25 to 85 with non-small cell lung cancer. The chain recombines TRBV6-1 with TRBJ1-2; tentative D call: TRBD1 (5 bases). The CDR3 is CASNTGRSAPYGYTF. In DNA form, the CDR3 reads TGTGCCAGCAACACGGGGCGCTCGGCCCCTTATGGCTACACCTTC.